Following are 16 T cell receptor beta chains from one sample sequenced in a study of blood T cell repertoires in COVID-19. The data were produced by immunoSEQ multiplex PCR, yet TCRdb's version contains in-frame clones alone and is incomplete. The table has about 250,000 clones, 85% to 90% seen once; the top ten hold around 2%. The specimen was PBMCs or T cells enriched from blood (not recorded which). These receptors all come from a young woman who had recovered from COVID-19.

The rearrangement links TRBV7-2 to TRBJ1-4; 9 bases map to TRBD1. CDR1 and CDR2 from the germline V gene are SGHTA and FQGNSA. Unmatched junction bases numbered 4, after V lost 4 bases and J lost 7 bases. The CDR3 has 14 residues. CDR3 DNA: TGTGCCAGCAGCTACGACAGGGGGTTTGAAAAACTGTTTTTT. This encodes CASSYDRGFEKLFF.

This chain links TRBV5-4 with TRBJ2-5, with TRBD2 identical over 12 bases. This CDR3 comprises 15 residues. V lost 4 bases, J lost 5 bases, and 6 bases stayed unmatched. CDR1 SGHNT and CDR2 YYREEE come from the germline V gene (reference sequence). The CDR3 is CASSLRTSGEETQYF. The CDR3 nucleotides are TGTGCCAGCAGCCTGAGGACTAGCGGGGAGGAGACCCAGTACTTC. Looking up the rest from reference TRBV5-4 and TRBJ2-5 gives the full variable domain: ETGVTQSPTHLIKTRGQQVTLRCSSQSGHNTVSWYQQALGQGPQFIFQYYREEENGRGNFPPRFSGLQFPNYSSELNVNALELDDSALYLCASSLRTSGEETQYFGPGTRLLVL.

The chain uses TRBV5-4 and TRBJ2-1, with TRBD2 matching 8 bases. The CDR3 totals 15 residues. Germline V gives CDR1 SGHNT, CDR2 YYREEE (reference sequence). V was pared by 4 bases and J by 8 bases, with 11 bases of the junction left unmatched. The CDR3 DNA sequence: TGTGCCAGCAGCGTAAGCGGGGGCCTCGGGTATGAGCAGTTCTTC. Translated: CASSVSGGLGYEQFF. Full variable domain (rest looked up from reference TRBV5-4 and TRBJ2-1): ETGVTQSPTHLIKTRGQQVTLRCSSQSGHNTVSWYQQALGQGPQFIFQYYREEENGRGNFPPRFSGLQFPNYSSELNVNALELDDSALYLCASSVSGGLGYEQFFGPGTRLTVL.

The CDR3 DNA reads as TGTGCCAGTAGTATTGCACAGGGGTATGTCTCTGGCTACACCTTC. It is translated as CASSIAQGYVSGYTF. The chain combines TRBV19 with TRBJ1-2, with 7 bases that match TRBD1. The CDR3 is 15 amino acids. Germline V gene data show CDR1 as LNHDA and CDR2 as SQIVND (reference sequence). Germline trimming cut 3 bases from V and 7 bases from J; bases unmatched to any gene: 11.

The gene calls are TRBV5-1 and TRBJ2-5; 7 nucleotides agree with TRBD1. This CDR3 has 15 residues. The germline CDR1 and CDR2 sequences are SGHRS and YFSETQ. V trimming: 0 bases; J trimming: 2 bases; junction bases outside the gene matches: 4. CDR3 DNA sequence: TGCGCCAGCAGCTTGGGCCAGGGGGAGCAAGAGACCCAGTACTTC. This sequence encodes CASSLGQGEQETQYF.

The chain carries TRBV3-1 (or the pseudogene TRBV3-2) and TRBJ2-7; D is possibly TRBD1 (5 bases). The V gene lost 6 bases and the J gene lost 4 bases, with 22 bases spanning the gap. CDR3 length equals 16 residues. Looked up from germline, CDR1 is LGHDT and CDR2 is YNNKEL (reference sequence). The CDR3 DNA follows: TGTGCCAGCAGTCACTCGCCGAGCGACAGTTGGTACGAGCAGTACTTC. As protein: CASSHSPSDSWYEQYF.

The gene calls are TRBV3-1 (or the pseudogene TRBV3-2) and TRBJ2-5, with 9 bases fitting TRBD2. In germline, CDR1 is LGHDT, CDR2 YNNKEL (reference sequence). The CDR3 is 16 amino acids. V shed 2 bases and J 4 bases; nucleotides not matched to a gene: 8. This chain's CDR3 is CASSQSGRGGGETQYF. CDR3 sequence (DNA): TGTGCCAGCAGCCAATCCGGGCGGGGGGGAGGAGAGACCCAGTACTTC.

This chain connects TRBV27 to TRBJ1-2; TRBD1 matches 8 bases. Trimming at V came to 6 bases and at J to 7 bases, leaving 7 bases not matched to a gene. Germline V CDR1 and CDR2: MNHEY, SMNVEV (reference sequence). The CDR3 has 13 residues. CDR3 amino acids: CASRSDRASGYTF. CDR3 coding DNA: TGTGCCAGCAGGTCGGACAGGGCGAGTGGCTACACCTTC.

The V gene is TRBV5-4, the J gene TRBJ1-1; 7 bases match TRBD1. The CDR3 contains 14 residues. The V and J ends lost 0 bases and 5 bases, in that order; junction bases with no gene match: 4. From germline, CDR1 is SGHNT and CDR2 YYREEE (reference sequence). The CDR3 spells CASSLEQGRTEAFF. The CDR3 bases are TGTGCCAGCAGCTTGGAACAGGGGAGGACTGAAGCTTTCTTT.

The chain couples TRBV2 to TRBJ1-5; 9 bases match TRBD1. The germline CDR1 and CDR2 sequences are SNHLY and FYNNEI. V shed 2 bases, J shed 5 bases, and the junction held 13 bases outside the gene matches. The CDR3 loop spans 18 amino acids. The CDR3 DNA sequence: TGTGCCAGCAGTGAATCAGATTGGGACAGGGACCAAGATCAGCCCCAGCATTTT. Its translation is CASSESDWDRDQDQPQHF.

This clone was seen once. The CDR3 loop is CASSSYSGGGQPQHF. The CDR3 bases are TGTGCCAGCAGTTCCTATTCAGGGGGTGGGCAGCCCCAGCATTTT. The rearrangement joins TRBV28 to TRBJ1-5; TRBD1 aligns across 7 bases. The CDR3 spans 15 residues. The V gene end was trimmed by 4 bases and the J gene end by 7 bases; junction bases not matched to a gene: 10. Germline CDR1 is MDHEN and CDR2 is SYDVKM.

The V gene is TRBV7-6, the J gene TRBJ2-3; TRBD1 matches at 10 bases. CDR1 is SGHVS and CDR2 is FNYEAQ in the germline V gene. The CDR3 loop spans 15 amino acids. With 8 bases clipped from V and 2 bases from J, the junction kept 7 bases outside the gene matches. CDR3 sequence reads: CASRQGQGFTDTQYF. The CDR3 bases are TGTGCCAGCCGCCAGGGACAGGGGTTCACAGATACGCAGTATTTT.

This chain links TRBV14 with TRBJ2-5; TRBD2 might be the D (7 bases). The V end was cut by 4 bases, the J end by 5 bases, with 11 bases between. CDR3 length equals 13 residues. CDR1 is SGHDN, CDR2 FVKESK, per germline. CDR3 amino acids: CASSRGGVETQYF. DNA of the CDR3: TGTGCCAGCAGCCGGGGGGGCGTCGAGACCCAGTACTTC.

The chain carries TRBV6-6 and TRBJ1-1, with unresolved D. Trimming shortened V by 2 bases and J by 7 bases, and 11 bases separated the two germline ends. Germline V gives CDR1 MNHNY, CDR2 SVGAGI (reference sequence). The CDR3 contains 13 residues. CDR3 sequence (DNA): TGTGCCAGCAGTTACCCCGGACTGTATGAAGCTTTCTTT. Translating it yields CASSYPGLYEAFF.

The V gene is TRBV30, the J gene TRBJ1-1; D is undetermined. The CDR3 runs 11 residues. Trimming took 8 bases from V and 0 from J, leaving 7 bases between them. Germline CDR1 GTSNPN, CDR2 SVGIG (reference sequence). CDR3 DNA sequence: TGTGCCGCTTACTTGAACACTGAAGCTTTCTTT. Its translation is CAAYLNTEAFF.

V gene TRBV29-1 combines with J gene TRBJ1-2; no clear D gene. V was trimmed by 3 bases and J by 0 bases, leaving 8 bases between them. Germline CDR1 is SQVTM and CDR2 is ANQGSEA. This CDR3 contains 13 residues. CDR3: CSVERLTNYGYTF. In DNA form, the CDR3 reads TGCAGCGTTGAGAGGCTTACTAACTATGGCTACACCTTC.